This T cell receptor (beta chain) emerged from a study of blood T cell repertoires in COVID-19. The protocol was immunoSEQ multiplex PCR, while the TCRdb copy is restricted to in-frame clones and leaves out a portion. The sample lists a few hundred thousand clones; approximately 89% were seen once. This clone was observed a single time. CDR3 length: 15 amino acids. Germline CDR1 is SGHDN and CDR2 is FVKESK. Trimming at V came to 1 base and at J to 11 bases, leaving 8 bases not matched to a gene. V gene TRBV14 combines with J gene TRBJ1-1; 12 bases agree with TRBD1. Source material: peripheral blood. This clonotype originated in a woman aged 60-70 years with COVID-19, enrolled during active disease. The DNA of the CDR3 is TGTGCCAGCAGCCAAGCCCCCGGGACAGGGGGCCGGGCTTTCTTT. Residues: CASSQAPGTGGRAFF.